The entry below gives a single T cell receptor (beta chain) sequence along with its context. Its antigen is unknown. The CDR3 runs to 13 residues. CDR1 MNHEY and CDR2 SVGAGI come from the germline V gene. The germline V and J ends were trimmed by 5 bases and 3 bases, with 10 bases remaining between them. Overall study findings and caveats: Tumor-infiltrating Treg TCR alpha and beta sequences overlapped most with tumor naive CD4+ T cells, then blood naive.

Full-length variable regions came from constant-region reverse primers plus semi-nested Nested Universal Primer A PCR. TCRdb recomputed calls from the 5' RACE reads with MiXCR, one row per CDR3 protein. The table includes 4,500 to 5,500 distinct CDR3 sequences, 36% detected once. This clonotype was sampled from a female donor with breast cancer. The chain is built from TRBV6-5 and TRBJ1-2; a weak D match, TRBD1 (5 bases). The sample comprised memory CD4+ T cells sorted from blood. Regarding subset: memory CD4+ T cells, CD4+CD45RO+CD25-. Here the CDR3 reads CASSKSTDYGYTF. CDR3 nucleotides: TGTGCCAGCAGTAAATCGACAGACTATGGCTACACCTTC.